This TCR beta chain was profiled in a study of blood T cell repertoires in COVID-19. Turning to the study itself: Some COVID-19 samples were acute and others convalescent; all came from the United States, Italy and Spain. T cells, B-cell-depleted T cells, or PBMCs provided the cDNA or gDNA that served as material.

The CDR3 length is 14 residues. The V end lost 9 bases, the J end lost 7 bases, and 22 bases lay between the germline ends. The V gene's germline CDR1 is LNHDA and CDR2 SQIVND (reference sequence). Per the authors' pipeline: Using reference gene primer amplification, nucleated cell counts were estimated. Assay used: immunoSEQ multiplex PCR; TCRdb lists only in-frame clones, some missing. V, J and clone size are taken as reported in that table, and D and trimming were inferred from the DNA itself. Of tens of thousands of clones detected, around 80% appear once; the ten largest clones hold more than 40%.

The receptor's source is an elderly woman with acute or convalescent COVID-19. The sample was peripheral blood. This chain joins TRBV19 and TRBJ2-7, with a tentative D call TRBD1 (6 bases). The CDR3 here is CASSRDTQVGEQYF. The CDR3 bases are TGTGCCAGCTCTCGGGACACACAAGTGGGGGAGCAGTACTTC.